One and the same sample provided the 30 T cell receptor beta chains below, sequenced in a study of blood T cell repertoires in COVID-19. Using immunoSEQ multiplex PCR, the repertoire was profiled, and TCRdb retains in-frame clones only, with some absent. The sample records about 230,000 clones, about 90% being singletons. The sample comprised peripheral blood. These receptors all come from a man younger than 40 with COVID-19, enrolled during active disease.

J is TRBJ2-3 and V is TRBV4-2, with 8 bases lining up with TRBD2. There are 16 residues in the CDR3. In germline, CDR1 is LGHNA, CDR2 YNFKEQ. V lost 2 bases and J lost 6; bases outside the gene matches: 10. The CDR3 DNA reads as TGTGCCAGCAGCCAATCCTTAGCGGGGTCCGGGGATACGCAGTATTTT. It codes for CASSQSLAGSGDTQYF.

V usage is TRBV10-3 and J usage is TRBJ2-7, with D possibly being TRBD1 (6 bases). Between the trimmed V and J ends, which lost 6 bases and 1 base, there was a span of 13 bases. The CDR3 consists of 14 residues. Germline CDR1 reads ENHRY; CDR2 reads SYGVKD. This chain's CDR3 is CAIRPKQGSYEQYF. The CDR3 nucleotides are TGTGCCATCAGGCCGAAACAGGGATCCTACGAGCAGTACTTC.

The rearrangement uses TRBV19 and TRBJ2-2; TRBD1 agrees at 8 bases. The CDR3 totals 17 residues. With 0 bases clipped from V and 3 bases from J, the junction kept 6 bases outside the gene matches. From germline, CDR1 is LNHDA and CDR2 SQIVND (reference sequence). The CDR3 here is CASSIDLETGDTGELFF. As DNA, the CDR3 is TGTGCCAGTAGTATAGATCTCGAGACAGGGGACACCGGGGAGCTGTTTTTT.

The CDR3 DNA follows: TGTGCCAGCAGCCAAGACGCCTGGGACAGGGGACCCGACTATGGCTACACCTTC. It codes for CASSQDAWDRGPDYGYTF. The rearrangement links TRBV14 to TRBJ1-2; 10 bases are shared with TRBD1. Trimming took 0 bases from V and 3 from J; bases not matched to a gene: 10. The CDR3 has 18 residues. Germline loops: CDR1 SGHDN, CDR2 FVKESK.

The V call is TRBV5-6, the J call TRBJ2-3; no reliable D call. The germline V gene encodes CDR1 SGHDT and CDR2 YYEEEE. The CDR3 spans 11 residues. V gave up 2 bases and J gave up 5 bases, with 3 bases separating them. The CDR3 sequence is CASSFRDTQYF. Here the CDR3 DNA reads TGTGCCAGCAGCTTCCGAGATACGCAGTATTTT.

The gene calls are TRBV7-9 and TRBJ2-7; 10 bases map to TRBD1. Looked up from germline, CDR1 is SEHNR and CDR2 is FQNEAQ (reference sequence). This CDR3 is built from 15 residues. The J segment lost 6 bases and the V segment lost 6 bases, leaving 11 bases of the junction unmatched. The CDR3 spells CASSKTGTGEGEQYF. The CDR3, as DNA: TGTGCCAGCAGTAAGACCGGGACAGGGGAAGGCGAGCAGTACTTC.

V is TRBV5-4 and J is TRBJ2-7; D possibly corresponds to TRBD1 (7 bases). The V gene's germline CDR1 is SGHNT and CDR2 YYREEE (reference sequence). V lost 4 bases to trimming and J lost 2 bases, with 13 bases between them. The CDR3 is 14 amino acids. CDR3 loop: CASSPGGNTYEQYF. The DNA of the CDR3 is TGTGCCAGCAGCCCAGGGGGGAACACCTACGAGCAGTACTTC.

V gene TRBV7-3 combines with J gene TRBJ2-1, with a possible D match to TRBD1 (6 bases). The CDR3 has 14 amino acids. Germline CDR1 is SGHTA and CDR2 is FQGTGA. The V end was cut by 5 bases, the J end by 7 bases, with 15 bases between. DNA of the CDR3: TGTGCCAGCAGCCCCGACAGGTTGGGGAATGAGCAGTTCTTC. This translates into CASSPDRLGNEQFF.

The chain recombines TRBV6-6 with TRBJ2-1; 7 nucleotides align to TRBD1. The CDR3 is made up of 15 amino acids. The J segment lost 6 bases and the V segment lost 2 bases, leaving 7 bases of the junction unmatched. From germline, CDR1 is MNHNY and CDR2 SVGAGI (reference sequence). The CDR3 DNA reads as TGTGCCAGCAGTTACCAATGGGGACAGACCAATGAGCAGTTCTTC. This sequence encodes CASSYQWGQTNEQFF.

The chain couples TRBV7-2 to TRBJ1-5, with D tentatively TRBD1 (6 bases). The germline gives CDR1 SGHTA, CDR2 FQGNSA. Trimming stripped 1 base from V and 5 bases from J, with 15 bases between. The CDR3 has 16 residues. CDR3 region: CASSLVLRGGDQPQHF. The CDR3, as DNA: TGTGCCAGCAGCTTAGTTCTCAGGGGAGGGGATCAGCCCCAGCATTTT.

This clone was picked up one time. The chain links TRBV29-1 to TRBJ2-7; 9 nucleotides match TRBD1. The CDR3 consists of 14 residues. After removal of 7 bases from V and 3 bases from J, the junction contained 10 bases not matched to a gene. CDR1 SQVTM and CDR2 ANQGSEA come from the germline V gene. The CDR3 sequence: CSANSGTGFYEQYF. Written as DNA, the CDR3 is TGCAGCGCCAACTCCGGGACAGGGTTCTACGAGCAGTACTTC.

The CDR3 is CASRWTGSYEQYF. DNA for the CDR3: TGTGCCAGCCGGTGGACAGGCTCCTACGAGCAGTACTTC. The V and J genes are TRBV27 and TRBJ2-7; 7 bases are a match to TRBD1. With 8 bases clipped from V and 0 bases from J, the junction kept 4 bases outside the gene matches. Germline V gives CDR1 MNHEY, CDR2 SMNVEV (reference sequence). The CDR3 runs to 13 residues.

This clone was seen a single time. This chain joins TRBV6-1 and TRBJ2-2; 9 bases match TRBD2. The CDR3 sequence is 15 residues long. Trimming removed 3 bases from V and 2 bases from J; junction bases left unmatched: 1. Germline loops: CDR1 MNHNS, CDR2 SASEGT. The CDR3 sequence is CASSDSGRNTGELFF. The CDR3 DNA reads TGTGCCAGCAGTGATAGCGGGAGAAACACCGGGGAGCTGTTTTTT.

The J gene is TRBJ2-3, the V gene TRBV28; 9 bases align to TRBD1. V trimming: 1 base; J trimming: 3 bases; junction bases outside the gene matches: 8. Germline V lookup: CDR1 MDHEN, CDR2 SYDVKM. The CDR3 loop spans 17 amino acids. The CDR3 protein is CASSLLGGQGITDTQYF. DNA for the CDR3: TGTGCCAGCAGTTTATTGGGAGGACAGGGGATAACAGATACGCAGTATTTT. The full variable domain, with the rest looked up from reference TRBV28 and TRBJ2-3, is DVKVTQSSRYLVKRTGEKVFLECVQDMDHENMFWYRQDPGLGLRLIYFSYDVKMKEKGDIPEGYSVSREKKERFSLILESASTNQTSMYLCASSLLGGQGITDTQYFGPGTRLTVL.

The rearrangement uses TRBV19 and TRBJ1-2, with D perhaps matching TRBD1 (6 bases). The CDR3 runs to 11 residues. Germline-derived CDR1 and CDR2 are LNHDA and SQIVND (reference sequence). The V end lost 9 bases, the J end lost 10 bases, and 15 bases lay between the germline ends. CDR3 amino acids: CASEGDVFYTF. CDR3 DNA: TGTGCCAGCGAGGGGGACGTATTCTACACCTTC.

The chain carries TRBV5-1 and TRBJ1-6; D possibly corresponds to TRBD1 (5 bases). The CDR3 is made up of 15 amino acids. In germline, CDR1 is SGHRS, CDR2 YFSETQ. Trimming removed 5 bases from V and 5 bases from J, with 14 bases in between. CDR3 sequence: CASRRRGSDNSPLHF. The DNA of the CDR3 is TGCGCCAGCAGGCGTAGGGGCTCGGATAATTCACCCCTCCACTTT.

V usage is TRBV10-3 and J usage is TRBJ1-5; TRBD1 might be the D (5 bases). CDR1 is ENHRY and CDR2 is SYGVKD in the germline V gene. V was pared by 0 bases and J by 5 bases, with 8 bases between. The CDR3 sequence is 14 residues long. CDR3 in DNA: TGTGCCATCAGTGAGTCAAGGGACTATCAGCCCCAGCATTTT. Translating it yields CAISESRDYQPQHF.

This sequence joins TRBV2 and TRBJ1-2; 7 bases are shared with TRBD1. Germline assignment: CDR1 SNHLY and CDR2 FYNNEI. Unmatched junction bases numbered 2, after V lost 5 bases and J lost 2 bases. The CDR3 is 13 amino acids. The CDR3 sequence: CASSTDRNYGYTF. DNA for the CDR3: TGTGCCAGCAGTACGGACAGGAACTATGGCTACACCTTC.

This clone showed up just once. V usage is TRBV7-2 and J usage is TRBJ2-2; 16 nucleotides line up with TRBD2. Trimming cost V 2 bases and J 6 bases; bases outside gene matches: 9. Per germline, CDR1 SGHTA and CDR2 FQGNSA. The CDR3 runs to 19 residues. CDR3: CASSLNPGLAGGRSGELFF. The CDR3 bases are TGTGCCAGCAGCTTAAATCCGGGACTAGCGGGAGGGCGGTCCGGGGAGCTGTTTTTT.

The chain uses TRBV2 and TRBJ1-1; D not certain. Germline V gene lookup returns CDR1 SNHLY and CDR2 FYNNEI. V was pared by 0 bases and J by 5 bases, with 4 bases between. The CDR3 spans 12 residues. The chain's CDR3 is CASSEARTEAFF. The CDR3 coding sequence is TGTGCCAGCAGTGAAGCCCGGACTGAAGCTTTCTTT.

This clone was seen a single time. The J gene is TRBJ2-2, the V gene TRBV28; D is possibly TRBD2 (6 bases). Trimming stripped 5 bases from V and 6 bases from J, with 13 bases between. There are 14 residues in the CDR3. Germline V CDR1 and CDR2: MDHEN, SYDVKM. CDR3 amino acids: CASSIRRASGELFF. For the CDR3, the DNA is TGTGCCAGCAGTATTCGGAGGGCCTCCGGGGAGCTGTTTTTT.

The genes are TRBV12-3 or TRBV12-4 and TRBJ2-7; D ambiguous. CDR3 length equals 12 residues. Trimming took off 5 bases at V and 2 bases at J, with 7 bases between the two ends. CDR3 residues: CASSPDTYEQYF. The CDR3 DNA is TGTGCCAGCAGTCCTGACACCTACGAGCAGTACTTC.

This chain uses TRBV24-1 with TRBJ1-1; TRBD1 agrees at 10 bases. Germline CDR1 KGHDR, CDR2 SFDVKD. J gave up 4 bases and V 4 bases, and 5 bases lay outside the gene matches. This CDR3 is built from 15 residues. Here the CDR3 reads CATSETGTGATEAFF. The DNA of the CDR3 is TGTGCCACCAGTGAAACCGGGACAGGGGCCACTGAAGCTTTCTTT.

V usage is TRBV29-1 and J usage is TRBJ1-2, with 7 bases identical to TRBD1. Germline-derived CDR1 and CDR2 are SQVTM and ANQGSEA. The CDR3 sequence is 12 residues long. After removal of 3 bases from V and 6 bases from J, the junction contained 4 bases not matched to a gene. The CDR3 sequence: CSVDLQGNGYTF. The CDR3 DNA sequence: TGCAGCGTTGATCTACAGGGGAATGGCTACACCTTC. Full variable domain (rest looked up from reference TRBV29-1 and TRBJ1-2): SAVISQKPSRDICQRGTSLTIQCQVDSQVTMMFWYRQQPGQSLTLIATANQGSEATYESGFVIDKFPISRPNLTFSTLTVSNMSPEDSSIYLCSVDLQGNGYTFGSGTRLTVV.

A single count supports this clone. V is TRBV5-1 and J is TRBJ1-2, with D possibly matching TRBD1 (6 bases). V lost 3 bases, J lost 0 bases, and 9 bases lay in between. This CDR3 region has 14 residues. Germline V lookup: CDR1 SGHRS, CDR2 YFSETQ. The CDR3 here is CASSYGTPNYGYTF. The CDR3 DNA reads as TGCGCCAGCAGCTACGGGACACCTAACTATGGCTACACCTTC.

The chain carries TRBV30 and TRBJ1-1; D is perhaps TRBD1 (6 bases). The germline CDR1 and CDR2 sequences are GTSNPN and SVGIG (reference sequence). CDR3 length equals 12 residues. V lost 2 bases, J lost 5 bases, and 9 bases lay in between. CDR3 amino acids: CAWSNRETEAFF. CDR3 in DNA: TGTGCCTGGAGTAACAGGGAGACTGAAGCTTTCTTT.

V usage is TRBV9 and J usage is TRBJ1-1; D is perhaps TRBD1 (5 bases). Germline V gene sequence: CDR1 SGDLS, CDR2 YYNGEE. The ends were cut back, 0 bases at V and 0 bases at J, with 12 bases in the middle. The length of the CDR3 is 16 residues. CDR3 sequence (DNA): TGTGCCAGCAGCGTAGTCCCAGGGTTCATGAACACTGAAGCTTTCTTT. This sequence encodes CASSVVPGFMNTEAFF.

This clone came up once. The genes are TRBV19 and TRBJ2-1; 12 bases are a match to TRBD2. CDR3 length: 19 residues. Per the germline V gene, CDR1 is LNHDA and CDR2 is SQIVND (reference sequence). J gave up 5 bases and V 6 bases, and 17 bases lay outside the gene matches. CDR3 residues: CASSPGLAGRPPRDNEQFF. The CDR3 nucleotides read TGTGCCAGTAGCCCCGGACTAGCGGGAAGACCGCCGAGGGACAATGAGCAGTTCTTC.

This chain connects TRBV11-2 to TRBJ2-3, with TRBD2 identical over 8 bases. V gave up 1 base and J gave up 10 bases; unmatched junction bases: 10. Looked up from germline, CDR1 is SGHAT and CDR2 is FQNNGV. This CDR3 spans 15 amino acids. This CDR3 is CASSLVSPGGNAQYF. CDR3 nucleotide sequence: TGTGCCAGCAGCTTAGTATCGCCGGGGGGGAATGCGCAGTATTTT. Using reference TRBV11-2 and TRBJ2-3 for the parts outside the CDR3, the full variable domain is EAGVAQSPRYKIIEKRQSVAFWCNPISGHATLYWYQQILGQGPKLLIQFQNNGVVDDSQLPKDRFSAERLKGVDSTLKIQPAKLEDSAVYLCASSLVSPGGNAQYFGPGTRLTVL.

Remarks on this clone: Other nucleotide sequences in the sample specify the same CDR3. This chain links TRBV18 with TRBJ2-3; 9 nucleotides align to TRBD1. The ends lost 6 bases at V and 3 bases at J; junction bases unmatched: 7. Germline values: CDR1 KGHSH, CDR2 LQKENI. The CDR3 sequence is 15 residues long. CDR3 loop: CASSPGQGRTDTQYF. CDR3 sequence (DNA): TGTGCCAGCTCGCCAGGACAGGGGAGGACAGATACGCAGTATTTT.